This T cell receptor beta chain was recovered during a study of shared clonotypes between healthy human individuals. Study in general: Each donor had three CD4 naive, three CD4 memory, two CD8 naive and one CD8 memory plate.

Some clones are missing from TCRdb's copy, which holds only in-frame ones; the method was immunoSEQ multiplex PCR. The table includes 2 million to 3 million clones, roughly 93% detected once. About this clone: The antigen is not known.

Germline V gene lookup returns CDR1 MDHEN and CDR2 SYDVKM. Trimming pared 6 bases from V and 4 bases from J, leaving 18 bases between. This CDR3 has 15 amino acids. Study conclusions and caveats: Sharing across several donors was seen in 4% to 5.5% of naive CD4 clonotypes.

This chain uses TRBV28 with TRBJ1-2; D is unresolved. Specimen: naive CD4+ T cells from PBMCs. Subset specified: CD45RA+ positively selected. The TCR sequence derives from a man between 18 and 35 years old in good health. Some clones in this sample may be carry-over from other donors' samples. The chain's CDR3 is CASSLAPRTVYGYTF. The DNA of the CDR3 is TGTGCCAGCAGCCTAGCCCCGAGGACGGTCTATGGCTACACCTTC.